The next 28 T cell receptor beta chains were all read from a single sample in a study of cytomegalovirus exposure and HLA in healthy donors. The PCR had 60 Vbeta and 13 Jbeta primers. Sequencing used immunoSEQ multiplex PCR; TCRdb keeps in-frame clones, though not all of them. The data contain approximately 280,000 clones, roughly 89% of them seen just once; the ten biggest clones take up less than 2.5%. Sequencing was done on a sample of PBMCs. These receptors were collected from a woman younger than 35 in good health and CMV-seronegative.

The chain uses TRBV6-5 and TRBJ1-2, with D perhaps matching TRBD1 (6 bases). Per germline, CDR1 MNHEY and CDR2 SVGAGI. The CDR3 sequence is 15 residues long. The germline V and J ends were trimmed by 0 bases and 5 bases, with 13 bases remaining between them. The CDR3 DNA follows: TGTGCCAGCAGTTACTCCGGGACATCGACATATGGCTACACCTTC. Protein product: CASSYSGTSTYGYTF.

V usage is TRBV19 and J usage is TRBJ1-4; the match to TRBD1 covers 7 bases. Germline CDR1 reads LNHDA; CDR2 reads SQIVND (reference sequence). The V gene end was trimmed by 6 bases and the J gene end by 5 bases; junction bases not matched to a gene: 6. The CDR3 sequence is 14 residues long. The CDR3 region has the DNA TGTGCCAGTAGAATGACAGGGTCAAATGAAAAACTGTTTTTT. This translates into CASRMTGSNEKLFF.

The chain is built from TRBV14 and TRBJ1-2, with 9 positions matching TRBD1. The CDR3 consists of 16 residues. Germline V gives CDR1 SGHDN, CDR2 FVKESK. V shed 4 bases and J 8 bases; nucleotides not matched to a gene: 14. This chain's CDR3 is CASSPSYTGTGKGYTF. CDR3 bases: TGTGCCAGCAGCCCCTCGTATACCGGGACAGGGAAAGGCTACACCTTC. Full variable domain (outside the CDR3, taken from reference TRBV14 and TRBJ1-2): EAGVTQFPSHSVIEKGQTVTLRCDPISGHDNLYWYRRVMGKEIKFLLHFVKESKQDESGMPNNRFLAERTGGTYSTLKVQPAELEDSGVYFCASSPSYTGTGKGYTFGSGTRLTVV.

This chain joins TRBV7-6 and TRBJ2-3; D perhaps matches TRBD2 (7 bases). V lost 2 bases and J 0 bases, leaving 12 bases between the germline ends. The CDR3 is 16 residues long. Per germline, CDR1 SGHVS and CDR2 FNYEAQ. CDR3 loop: CASSLPRGASTDTQYF. CDR3 DNA sequence: TGTGCCAGCAGCTTACCACGGGGGGCTAGCACAGATACGCAGTATTTT.

This chain uses TRBV29-1 with TRBJ2-7; 9 positions match TRBD1. The CDR3 is 14 amino acids. Germline CDR1 reads SQVTM; CDR2 reads ANQGSEA. Trimming took 3 bases from V and 3 from J; bases not matched to a gene: 6. Here the CDR3 reads CSVDPGTGIYEQYF. For the CDR3, the DNA is TGCAGCGTTGATCCCGGGACAGGGATCTACGAGCAGTACTTC.

This clone was seen more than once but under ten times. CDR3 sequence: CASALRERGVGGYTF. The CDR3 DNA follows: TGTGCCAGCGCCCTACGGGAGAGGGGAGTAGGGGGCTACACCTTC. The rearrangement links TRBV21-1 to TRBJ1-2. TRBV21-1 is given as a pseudogene. The CDR3 extends over 15 amino acids.

This chain connects TRBV10-3 to TRBJ1-3; 7 positions agree with TRBD1. Trimming removed 6 bases from V and 4 bases from J; junction bases left unmatched: 6. Germline V gene lookup returns CDR1 ENHRY and CDR2 SYGVKD. The CDR3 extends over 14 amino acids. CDR3 nucleotides: TGTGCCATCAGCGTTCAGGGGGGCGGAAACACCATATATTTT. Protein: CAISVQGGGNTIYF.

This chain uses TRBV5-6 with TRBJ2-7; TRBD2 aligns across 9 bases. The ends lost 3 bases at V and 1 base at J; junction bases unmatched: 8. The CDR3 is 16 amino acids. Per the germline V gene, CDR1 is SGHDT and CDR2 is YYEEEE. CDR3 protein: CASSSLGLAGSYEQYF. CDR3 sequence (DNA): TGTGCCAGCAGCTCACTAGGGCTAGCGGGGTCCTACGAGCAGTACTTC. Looking up the rest from reference TRBV5-6 and TRBJ2-7 gives the full variable domain: DAGVTQSPTHLIKTRGQQVTLRCSPKSGHDTVSWYQQALGQGPQFIFQYYEEEERQRGNFPDRFSGHQFPNYSSELNVNALLLGDSALYLCASSSLGLAGSYEQYFGPGTRLTVT.

V and J are TRBV15 and TRBJ1-6; no reliable D call. Germline CDR1 LNHNV, CDR2 YYDKDF (reference sequence). The CDR3 extends over 17 amino acids. The V end lost 3 bases, the J end lost 7 bases, and 19 bases lay between the germline ends. The CDR3 DNA reads TGTGCCACCAGCAGGTCCCTTTGGAGGACGGGGAATTCACCCCTCCACTTT. Translation: CATSRSLWRTGNSPLHF.

The chain joins TRBV7-2 to TRBJ2-3, with 11 bases aligning to TRBD2. In germline, CDR1 is SGHTA, CDR2 FQGNSA. V lost 5 bases and J lost 0; bases outside the gene matches: 10. There are 18 residues in the CDR3. The CDR3 region has the DNA TGTGCCAGCAGCCACCGCCCCCTAGCGGGAGGAAGCACAGATACGCAGTATTTT. Its protein is CASSHRPLAGGSTDTQYF.

The CDR3 coding sequence is TGTGCCACCAGCAGAGATCGGGTTACCAAAAACATTCAGTACTTC. Translated, it gives CATSRDRVTKNIQYF. The chain combines TRBV15 with TRBJ2-4, with D unclear. The germline V gene has CDR1 LNHNV and CDR2 YYDKDF (reference sequence). Trimming removed 0 bases from V and 2 bases from J, with 8 bases in between. The CDR3 consists of 15 residues.

The table lists this clone with a count of one. The genes are TRBV9 and TRBJ1-5; TRBD1 is a possible D gene (5 bases). V was trimmed by 2 bases and J by 0 bases, leaving 9 bases between them. Germline V gene lookup returns CDR1 SGDLS and CDR2 YYNGEE. This CDR3 comprises 15 residues. CDR3: CASSVGGNSNQPQHF. The DNA of the CDR3 is TGTGCCAGCAGCGTCGGGGGGAATAGCAATCAGCCCCAGCATTTT. Using reference TRBV9 and TRBJ1-5 for the parts outside the CDR3, the full variable domain is DSGVTQTPKHLITATGQRVTLRCSPRSGDLSVYWYQQSLDQGLQFLIQYYNGEERAKGNILERFSAQQFPDLHSELNLSSLELGDSALYFCASSVGGNSNQPQHFGDGTRLSIL.

The chain has TRBV5-1 and TRBJ2-3; D gene uncertain. With 3 bases removed from V and 0 bases from J, the gap between germline ends came to 5 bases. This CDR3 contains 13 residues. Germline CDR1 and CDR2: SGHRS and YFSETQ. In DNA form, the CDR3 reads TGCGCCAGCAGCTCCTCTAGCACAGATACGCAGTATTTT. Translated, it gives CASSSSSTDTQYF.

V gene TRBV7-6 combines with J gene TRBJ1-3, with 7 bases identical to TRBD1. The CDR3 runs 17 residues. Germline V lookup: CDR1 SGHVS, CDR2 FNYEAQ. The V segment lost 5 bases and the J segment 0 bases; nucleotides outside the gene matches: 10. This chain's CDR3 is CASSPRWAGGSGNTIYF. CDR3 in DNA: TGTGCCAGCAGCCCAAGGTGGGCAGGGGGCTCTGGAAACACCATATATTTT.

V usage is TRBV30 and J usage is TRBJ1-2; D might be TRBD1 (5 bases). The CDR3 extends over 14 amino acids. Per the germline V gene, CDR1 is GTSNPN and CDR2 is SVGIG (reference sequence). The V gene lost 2 bases and the J gene lost 4 bases, with 14 bases spanning the gap. The CDR3 sequence is CAWSSDGTAYGYTF. CDR3 DNA sequence: TGTGCCTGGAGTTCCGATGGGACTGCCTATGGCTACACCTTC.

This rearrangement joins TRBV6-5 to TRBJ2-2, with 12 nucleotides matching TRBD2. J gave up 7 bases and V 4 bases, and 7 bases lay outside the gene matches. Germline V gives CDR1 MNHEY, CDR2 SVGAGI. The CDR3 has 16 residues. CDR3 sequence: CASSSGLAGIIGELFF. The CDR3 DNA is TGTGCCAGCAGTTCCGGACTAGCGGGGATAATCGGGGAGCTGTTTTTT.

V and J are TRBV6-5 and TRBJ2-1, with TRBD2 matching 10 bases. The V and J ends lost 5 bases and 4 bases, in that order; junction bases with no gene match: 5. In germline, CDR1 is MNHEY, CDR2 SVGAGI. The CDR3 has 15 residues. DNA for the CDR3: TGTGCCAGCAGTCTAGGACTAGCGGCATACAATGAGCAGTTCTTC. This codes for CASSLGLAAYNEQFF.

The sample holds one count of this clone. V usage is TRBV4-2 and J usage is TRBJ2-5, with 11 bases fitting TRBD2. This CDR3 is built from 18 residues. V gave up 0 bases and J gave up 2 bases; unmatched junction bases: 8. Germline values: CDR1 LGHNA, CDR2 YNFKEQ. The chain's CDR3 is CASSQDLGLAGGQETQYF. CDR3 nucleotides: TGTGCCAGCAGCCAAGATTTGGGGCTAGCGGGGGGTCAAGAGACCCAGTACTTC.

On this clone itself: Other DNA sequences in this specimen translate into the identical CDR3. The gene calls are TRBV9 and TRBJ2-7; 7 positions match TRBD2. From germline, CDR1 is SGDLS and CDR2 YYNGEE. The CDR3 spans 14 residues. The V segment lost 4 bases and the J segment 2 bases; nucleotides outside the gene matches: 6. The CDR3 loop reads CASSPPGLAYEQYF. The CDR3 DNA sequence: TGTGCCAGCAGCCCCCCCGGACTAGCCTACGAGCAGTACTTC.

This chain joins TRBV6-8 and TRBJ1-2, with a tentative D call TRBD1 (6 bases). The CDR3 loop spans 19 amino acids. From germline, CDR1 is MNHGY and CDR2 SAAAGT. V dropped 4 bases and J dropped 1 base, with 25 bases sitting between them. CDR3 coding DNA: TGTGCCAGCAGTTCCTTTTTCCTCACCGGGACACTCATTAACTATGGCTACACCTTC. Translated, it gives CASSSFFLTGTLINYGYTF.

The V gene is TRBV7-9, the J gene TRBJ2-1, with 10 positions matching TRBD2. Trimming cost V 3 bases and J 6 bases; bases outside gene matches: 11. There are 17 residues in the CDR3. The germline V gene has CDR1 SEHNR and CDR2 FQNEAQ (reference sequence). The chain's CDR3 is CASSFHKERGGRNEQFF. CDR3 in DNA: TGTGCCAGCAGCTTCCACAAGGAGCGGGGGGGCCGCAATGAGCAGTTCTTC.

V usage is TRBV18 and J usage is TRBJ2-5, with D possibly being TRBD1 (5 bases). Trimming took 0 bases from V and 2 from J, leaving 10 bases between them. The CDR3 loop spans 15 amino acids. Germline loops: CDR1 KGHSH, CDR2 LQKENI. The CDR3 nucleotides are TGTGCCAGCTCACCACCCAGGGATGATCAAGAGACCCAGTACTTC. It yields the protein CASSPPRDDQETQYF. The full variable domain, with the rest looked up from reference TRBV18 and TRBJ2-5, is NAGVMQNPRHLVRRRGQEARLRCSPMKGHSHVYWYRQLPEEGLKFMVYLQKENIIDESGMPKERFSAEFPKEGPSILRIQQVVRGDSAAYFCASSPPRDDQETQYFGPGTRLLVL.

The chain has TRBV6-1 and TRBJ1-2; weak D call: TRBD1 (5 bases). The germline V gene has CDR1 MNHNS and CDR2 SASEGT. The ends were cut back, 7 bases at V and 4 bases at J, with 13 bases in the middle. This CDR3 has 13 amino acids. The CDR3 DNA sequence: TGTGCCAGCACCCCTGGGGCTCCCTATGGCTACACCTTC. The encoded protein is CASTPGAPYGYTF.

The chain links TRBV14 to TRBJ2-6; D not resolved. The germline CDR1 and CDR2 sequences are SGHDN and FVKESK. V gave up 0 bases and J gave up 0 bases, with 9 bases separating them. CDR3 length equals 17 residues. CDR3: CASSQDGLFSGANVLTF. The CDR3 nucleotides are TGTGCCAGCAGCCAAGACGGTCTGTTCTCTGGGGCCAACGTCCTGACTTTC.

The count of this clone is one. The CDR3 DNA follows: TGCGCCAGCAGTGAATCTCGGGGAGGCTATGGCTACACCTTC. This gives the protein CASSESRGGYGYTF. The gene calls are TRBV10-1 and TRBJ1-2, with D unclear. Germline CDR1 reads WNHNN; CDR2 reads SYGVQD (reference sequence). The V end was cut by 3 bases, the J end by 4 bases, with 12 bases between. The CDR3 is made up of 14 amino acids.

V gene TRBV18 combines with J gene TRBJ2-1, with 9 bases aligning to TRBD1. CDR3 length: 17 amino acids. The ends lost 5 bases at V and 4 bases at J; junction bases unmatched: 12. Germline CDR1 KGHSH, CDR2 LQKENI. This CDR3 reads CASSLLVPGQGYNEQFF. The CDR3 DNA sequence: TGTGCCAGCTCATTACTCGTACCGGGACAGGGTTACAATGAGCAGTTCTTC.

The J gene is TRBJ2-5, the V gene TRBV4-2, with 9 bases aligning to TRBD2. The end of the DNA fits TRBJ2-7 better, so the J call may be wrong. The CDR3 is 16 amino acids. CDR1 LGHNA and CDR2 YNFKEQ come from the germline V gene. The CDR3 is CASSQAASGALYEQYF. In DNA form, the CDR3 reads TGTGCCAGCAGCCAAGCGGCTAGCGGGGCCCTCTACGAGCAGTACTTC.

The rearrangement links TRBV6-5 to TRBJ1-2; 10 bases agree with TRBD1. The CDR3 totals 15 residues. The J segment lost 7 bases and the V segment lost 2 bases, leaving 7 bases of the junction unmatched. The germline V gene encodes CDR1 MNHEY and CDR2 SVGAGI. In DNA form, the CDR3 reads TGTGCCAGCAGTTACATAATTGGGACAGGGGCTGGCTACACCTTC. Translating gives CASSYIIGTGAGYTF.